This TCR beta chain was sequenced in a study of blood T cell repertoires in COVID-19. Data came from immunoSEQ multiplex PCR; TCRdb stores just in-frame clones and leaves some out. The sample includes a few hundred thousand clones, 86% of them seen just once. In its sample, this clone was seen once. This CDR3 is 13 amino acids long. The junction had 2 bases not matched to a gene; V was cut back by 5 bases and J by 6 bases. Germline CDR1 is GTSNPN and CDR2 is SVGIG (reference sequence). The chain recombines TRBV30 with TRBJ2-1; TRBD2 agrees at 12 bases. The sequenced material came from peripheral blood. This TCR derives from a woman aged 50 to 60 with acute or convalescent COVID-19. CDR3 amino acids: CAWLAGGFNEQFF. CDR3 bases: TGTGCCTGGCTAGCGGGAGGGTTCAATGAGCAGTTCTTC.